This T cell receptor (beta chain) was identified during a study of blood T cell repertoires in COVID-19. Per the germline V gene, CDR1 is SGHRS and CDR2 is YFSETQ. The V segment lost 0 bases and the J segment 1 base; nucleotides outside the gene matches: 8. This CDR3 has 17 residues. Per the authors' pipeline: Amplified reference gene primers provided the basis for estimating nucleated cell counts. This table comes from immunoSEQ multiplex PCR, and its TCRdb copy is limited to in-frame clones, with some not included. That table supplies the V and J calls and clone size; D and trimming were determined from the DNA. The repertoire holds 350,000 to 400,000 clones, with roughly 92% as singletons.

The TCR was taken from a woman in her forties who had been exposed to COVID-19. J is TRBJ1-1 and V is TRBV5-1, with TRBD1 matching over 8 bases. Sequenced sample: PBMCs or T cells enriched from blood (not recorded which). CDR3 protein: CASSLDRGQGPNTEAFF. The CDR3 DNA reads as TGCGCCAGCAGCTTGGACCGAGGACAGGGACCGAACACTGAAGCTTTCTTT. Based on the CDR3 plus reference TRBV5-1 and TRBJ1-1, the full variable domain is KAGVTQTPRYLIKTRGQQVTLSCSPISGHRSVSWYQQTPGQGLQFLFEYFSETQRNKGNFPGRFSGRQFSNSRSEMNVSTLELGDSALYLCASSLDRGQGPNTEAFFGQGTRLTVV.